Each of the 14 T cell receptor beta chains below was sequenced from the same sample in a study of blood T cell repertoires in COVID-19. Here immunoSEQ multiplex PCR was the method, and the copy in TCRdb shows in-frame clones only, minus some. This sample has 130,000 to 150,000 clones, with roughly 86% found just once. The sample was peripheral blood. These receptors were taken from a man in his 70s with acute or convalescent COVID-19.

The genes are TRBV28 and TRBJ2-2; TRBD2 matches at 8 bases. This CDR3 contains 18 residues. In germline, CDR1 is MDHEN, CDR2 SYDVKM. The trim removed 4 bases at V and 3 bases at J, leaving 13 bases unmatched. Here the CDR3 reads CASSSTGGSGTYTGELFF. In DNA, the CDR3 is TGTGCCAGCAGTTCCACGGGAGGGTCCGGTACCTACACCGGGGAGCTGTTTTTT.

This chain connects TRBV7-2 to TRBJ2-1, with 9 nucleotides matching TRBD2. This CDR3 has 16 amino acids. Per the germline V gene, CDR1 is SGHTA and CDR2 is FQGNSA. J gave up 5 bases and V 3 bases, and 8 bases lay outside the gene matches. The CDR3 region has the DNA TGTGCCAGCAGCTTTCAAGGGACTAGCAGGCACAATGAGCAGTTCTTC. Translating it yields CASSFQGTSRHNEQFF.

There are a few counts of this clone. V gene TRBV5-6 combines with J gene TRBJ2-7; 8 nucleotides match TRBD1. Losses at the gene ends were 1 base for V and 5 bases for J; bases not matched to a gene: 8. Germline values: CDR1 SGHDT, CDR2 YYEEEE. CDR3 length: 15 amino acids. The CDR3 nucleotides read TGTGCCAGCAGCTTGACAGGACAGGGAGGACACGAGCAGTACTTC. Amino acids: CASSLTGQGGHEQYF.

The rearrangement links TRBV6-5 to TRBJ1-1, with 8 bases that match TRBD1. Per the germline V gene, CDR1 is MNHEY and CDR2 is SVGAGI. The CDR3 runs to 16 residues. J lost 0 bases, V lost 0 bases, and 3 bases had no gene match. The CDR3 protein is CASSYSRQGLNTEAFF. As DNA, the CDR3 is TGTGCCAGCAGTTACTCCCGACAGGGGTTGAACACTGAAGCTTTCTTT.

As DNA, the CDR3 is TGTGCCACCAGCGCACGTTGGACAAAACAAGAGACCCAGTACTTC. Protein product: CATSARWTKQETQYF. This sequence joins TRBV15 and TRBJ2-5, with D maybe TRBD1 (5 bases). The length of the CDR3 is 15 residues. CDR1 LNHNV and CDR2 YYDKDF come from the germline V gene (reference sequence). Trimming removed 5 bases from V and 2 bases from J, with 15 bases in between.

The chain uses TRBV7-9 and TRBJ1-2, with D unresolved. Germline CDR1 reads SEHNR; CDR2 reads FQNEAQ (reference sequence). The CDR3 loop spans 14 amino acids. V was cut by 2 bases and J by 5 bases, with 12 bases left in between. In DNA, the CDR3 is TGTGCCAGCAGCTTACAAACTTTTGAGTATGGCTACACCTTC. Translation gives CASSLQTFEYGYTF.

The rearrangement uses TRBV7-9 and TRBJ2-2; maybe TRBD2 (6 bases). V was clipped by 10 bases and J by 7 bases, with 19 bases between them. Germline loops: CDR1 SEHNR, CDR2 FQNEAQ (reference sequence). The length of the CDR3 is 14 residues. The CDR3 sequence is CATWREGGVGELFF. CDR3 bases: TGTGCCACATGGCGGGAAGGCGGTGTCGGGGAGCTGTTTTTT.

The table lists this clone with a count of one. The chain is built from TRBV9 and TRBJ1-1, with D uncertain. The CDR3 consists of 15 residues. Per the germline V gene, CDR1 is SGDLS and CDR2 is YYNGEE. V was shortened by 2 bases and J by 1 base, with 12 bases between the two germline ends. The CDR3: CASSVSPGRNTEAFF. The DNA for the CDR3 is TGTGCCAGCAGCGTTAGCCCCGGGAGGAACACTGAAGCTTTCTTT.

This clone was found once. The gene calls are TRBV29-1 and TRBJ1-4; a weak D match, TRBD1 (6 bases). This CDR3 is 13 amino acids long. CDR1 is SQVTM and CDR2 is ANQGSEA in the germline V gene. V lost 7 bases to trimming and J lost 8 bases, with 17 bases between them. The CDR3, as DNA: TGCAGCGGGTATCATAAAGGGGGAGAAAAACTGTTTTTT. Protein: CSGYHKGGEKLFF.

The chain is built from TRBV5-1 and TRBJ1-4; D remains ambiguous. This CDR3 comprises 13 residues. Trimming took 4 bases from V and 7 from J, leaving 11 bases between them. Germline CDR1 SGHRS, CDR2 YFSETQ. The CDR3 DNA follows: TGCGCCAGCAGCGCAATTGAGGGTGAAAAACTGTTTTTT. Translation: CASSAIEGEKLFF.

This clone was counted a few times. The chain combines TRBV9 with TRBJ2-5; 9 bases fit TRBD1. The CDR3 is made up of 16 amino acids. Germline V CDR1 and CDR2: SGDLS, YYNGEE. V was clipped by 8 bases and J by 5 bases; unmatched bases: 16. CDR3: CASSPGQGAGKETQYF. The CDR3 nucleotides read TGTGCCAGTAGCCCGGGACAGGGCGCTGGAAAGGAGACCCAGTACTTC. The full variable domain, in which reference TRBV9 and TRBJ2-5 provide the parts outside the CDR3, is DSGVTQTPKHLITATGQRVTLRCSPRSGDLSVYWYQQSLDQGLQFLIQYYNGEERAKGNILERFSAQQFPDLHSELNLSSLELGDSALYFCASSPGQGAGKETQYFGPGTRLLVL.

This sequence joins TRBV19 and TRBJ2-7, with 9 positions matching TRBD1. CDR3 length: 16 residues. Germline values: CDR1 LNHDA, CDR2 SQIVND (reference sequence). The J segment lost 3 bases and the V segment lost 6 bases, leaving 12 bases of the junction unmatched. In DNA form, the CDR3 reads TGTGCCAGTAGCCCTTTATCGGGACAGGGAGTCTACGAGCAGTACTTC. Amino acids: CASSPLSGQGVYEQYF.

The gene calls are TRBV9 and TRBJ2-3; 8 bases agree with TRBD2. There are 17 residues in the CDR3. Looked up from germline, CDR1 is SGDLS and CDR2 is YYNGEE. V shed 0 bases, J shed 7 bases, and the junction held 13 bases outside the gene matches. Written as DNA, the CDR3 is TGTGCCAGCAGCGTAGGCGGGACTAGTAGTCGAACGAATACGCAGTATTTT. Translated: CASSVGGTSSRTNTQYF.

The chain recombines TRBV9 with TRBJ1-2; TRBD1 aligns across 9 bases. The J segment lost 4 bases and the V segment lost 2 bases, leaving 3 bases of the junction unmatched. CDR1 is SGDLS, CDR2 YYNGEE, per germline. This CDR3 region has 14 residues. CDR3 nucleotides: TGTGCCAGCAGCGTCTCGGACAGGGGCTATGGCTACACCTTC. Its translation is CASSVSDRGYGYTF.